Below, 17 T cell receptor beta chains from the same sample are listed, as sequenced in a study of shared clonotypes between healthy human individuals. Naive CD8 cells lacked CD45RO and underwent positive selection for CCR7, leaving out terminally differentiated effector memory CD45RA+ cells. Assay: immunoSEQ multiplex PCR; the TCRdb copy retains only in-frame clones and omits some. The sample carries about 2 million clones, about 94% recorded once. Sequences were obtained from naive CD8+ T cells sorted from blood. Receptors were obtained from a young man in good health.

This rearrangement joins TRBV13 to TRBJ1-3; D is unresolved. Germline-derived CDR1 and CDR2 are PRHDT and FYEKMQ (reference sequence). V shed 10 bases and J shed 0 bases, with 13 bases lying between them. CDR3 length: 14 residues. CDR3 DNA sequence: TGTGCCACCGCCTCACAGTTCTCTGGAAACACCATATATTTT. Its translation is CATASQFSGNTIYF.

This chain joins TRBV7-9 and TRBJ1-1; no reliable D call. Germline V gene data show CDR1 as SEHNR and CDR2 as FQNEAQ (reference sequence). Trimming removed 3 bases from V and 1 base from J, with 9 bases in between. CDR3 size: 14 residues. The DNA for the CDR3 is TGTGCCAGCAGCTTGGCCCTGGAGAACACTGAAGCTTTCTTT. Amino acids: CASSLALENTEAFF.

This chain joins TRBV9 and TRBJ2-1, with 7 bases identical to TRBD2. V trimming: 7 bases; J trimming: 6 bases; junction bases outside the gene matches: 10. This CDR3 has 14 residues. CDR1 SGDLS and CDR2 YYNGEE come from the germline V gene. The CDR3 reads CASSGGGSGNEQFF. In DNA form, the CDR3 reads TGTGCCAGCTCGGGCGGGGGATCAGGCAATGAGCAGTTCTTC.

This rearrangement joins TRBV14 to TRBJ2-3; tentatively, D is TRBD2 (6 bases). V was pared by 5 bases and J by 0 bases, with 12 bases between. The CDR3 is made up of 15 amino acids. In germline, CDR1 is SGHDN, CDR2 FVKESK. CDR3 nucleotide sequence: TGTGCCAGCAGCAAGTTTAGCGGAAGCACAGATACGCAGTATTTT. As protein: CASSKFSGSTDTQYF.

The chain couples TRBV6-5 to TRBJ1-6; TRBD1 agrees at 7 bases. CDR1 and CDR2 from the germline V gene are MNHEY and SVGAGI. V lost 4 bases and J lost 14; bases outside the gene matches: 11. This CDR3 region has 14 residues. The CDR3 is CASSWGTVSGTLHF. Written as DNA, the CDR3 is TGTGCCAGCAGTTGGGGGACAGTCTCTGGAACCCTCCACTTT.

The chain links TRBV10-3 to TRBJ1-1; 7 bases line up with TRBD1. CDR1 is ENHRY and CDR2 is SYGVKD in the germline V gene. The CDR3 length is 12 residues. The junction had 2 bases not matched to a gene; V was cut back by 3 bases and J by 7 bases. The CDR3 loop is CAISEGTVEAFF. CDR3 DNA: TGTGCCATCAGTGAAGGGACAGTTGAAGCTTTCTTT.

The chain joins TRBV2 to TRBJ1-1; tentatively, D is TRBD1 (5 bases). The germline CDR1 and CDR2 sequences are SNHLY and FYNNEI. Trimming pared 8 bases from V and 7 bases from J, leaving 14 bases between. The CDR3 is 12 amino acids. CDR3 in DNA: TGTGCCAGCGCAGTAGGGGCGGTTGAAGCTTTCTTT. It encodes CASAVGAVEAFF. Based on the CDR3 plus reference TRBV2 and TRBJ1-1, the full variable domain is EPEVTQTPSHQVTQMGQEVILRCVPISNHLYFYWYRQILGQKVEFLVSFYNNEISEKSEIFDDQFSVERPDGSNFTLKIRSTKLEDSAMYFCASAVGAVEAFFGQGTRLTVV.

Of note for this clone: At the DNA level, this CDR3 is encoded by other sequences in the same sample as well. This chain links TRBV29-1 with TRBJ2-7; TRBD1 matches at 8 bases. This CDR3 has 13 residues. The V gene's germline CDR1 is SQVTM and CDR2 ANQGSEA. Germline trimming cut 2 bases from V and 4 bases from J; bases unmatched to any gene: 4. CDR3 coding DNA: TGCAGCGTTGAAACAGGGGGAGGTTACGAGCAGTACTTC. Encoded protein: CSVETGGGYEQYF.

V is TRBV6-5 and J is TRBJ1-5; D unclear. The germline V gene encodes CDR1 MNHEY and CDR2 SVGAGI. The CDR3 spans 13 residues. V lost 5 bases, J lost 0 bases, and 5 bases lay in between. This chain's CDR3 is CASSKDSNQPQHF. CDR3 DNA sequence: TGTGCCAGCAGTAAGGATAGCAATCAGCCCCAGCATTTT.

The chain carries TRBV6-5 and TRBJ2-1; 7 positions match TRBD2. Germline CDR1 MNHEY, CDR2 SVGAGI. CDR3 length: 15 residues. V shed 2 bases, J shed 2 bases, and the junction held 3 bases outside the gene matches. For the CDR3, the DNA is TGTGCCAGCAGTTACAGGGAGGGACCCTACAATGAGCAGTTCTTC. It specifies CASSYREGPYNEQFF.

This chain uses TRBV27 with TRBJ2-3; 9 positions match TRBD1. J lost 4 bases, V lost 6 bases, and 5 bases had no gene match. The CDR3 spans 14 residues. Germline V gene lookup returns CDR1 MNHEY and CDR2 SMNVEV (reference sequence). In nucleotides, the CDR3 is TGTGCCAGCAGCCCCCGGACAGGGGCAGATACGCAGTATTTT. Its translation: CASSPRTGADTQYF.

The gene calls are TRBV30 and TRBJ1-6, with D hard to call. The CDR3 sequence is 16 residues long. Germline CDR1 is GTSNPN and CDR2 is SVGIG (reference sequence). V was clipped by 3 bases and J by 0 bases, with 12 bases between them. The CDR3 DNA sequence: TGTGCCTGGAGCGAAATTGAAAACTCCTATAATTCACCCCTCCACTTT. Translated, it gives CAWSEIENSYNSPLHF.

The table lists this clone with a count of one. This chain connects TRBV2 to TRBJ1-1; weak D call: TRBD1 (5 bases). V dropped 8 bases and J dropped 4 bases, with 20 bases sitting between them. The germline CDR1 and CDR2 sequences are SNHLY and FYNNEI. This CDR3 region has 15 residues. The CDR3 reads CASPPSEGPGTEAFF. The CDR3 DNA sequence: TGTGCCAGCCCCCCTTCGGAGGGGCCCGGCACTGAAGCTTTCTTT.

The CDR3, as DNA: TGTGCCAGCAGTCCGACCACGGAACCAGCCTACGAGCAGTACTTC. The encoded protein is CASSPTTEPAYEQYF. The chain couples TRBV27 to TRBJ2-7; D not resolved. Germline values: CDR1 MNHEY, CDR2 SMNVEV (reference sequence). V lost 5 bases, J lost 2 bases, and 16 bases lay in between. This CDR3 has 15 residues.

The chain joins TRBV6-6 to TRBJ2-1, with 9 bases fitting TRBD2. The V segment lost 2 bases and the J segment 5 bases; nucleotides outside the gene matches: 7. CDR1 is MNHNY and CDR2 is SVGAGI in the germline V gene (reference sequence). CDR3 size: 16 residues. CDR3 nucleotides: TGTGCCAGCAGTTACCTTGCGGGGGGGCCCCACAATGAGCAGTTCTTC. This codes for CASSYLAGGPHNEQFF.

The CDR3 DNA follows: TGTGCCAGCAGCGTAGGGGCCCATCAGCCCCAGCATTTT. It translates to CASSVGAHQPQHF. The V and J genes are TRBV9 and TRBJ1-5; D uncertain. V was cut by 0 bases and J by 5 bases, with 6 bases left in between. Germline V gene data show CDR1 as SGDLS and CDR2 as YYNGEE. CDR3 length: 13 residues.

CDR3 protein: CASSSLILGVSQYF. Here the CDR3 DNA reads TGTGCCAGCAGTTCACTAATACTAGGAGTTTCGCAGTATTTT. The genes are TRBV27 and TRBJ2-3; D might be TRBD2 (5 bases). Trimming removed 4 bases at V and 10 bases at J, with 18 bases between. This CDR3 has 14 residues. The germline gives CDR1 MNHEY, CDR2 SMNVEV (reference sequence).